The clone carrying this T cell receptor (beta chain) came up many times. The target antigen is unknown. This sample is drawn from a study of Graves' ophthalmopathy and Graves' hyperthyroidism. The study amplified TCR beta CDR3 regions using RNA transcripts. The first round was an RT-PCR with HTBI primers, and the second round was a multiplex PCR. MiXCR, run by TCRdb on the multiplex PCR reads, gives a single entry per CDR3 protein. This repertoire shows about 1.2 million distinct CDR3 sequences, less than 45% found once; its top ten account for around 10%. Study conclusions and caveats: Researchers report that a 13-signature model separated ophthalmopathy from stable hyperthyroidism, posting around 90% sensitivity and less than 82% specificity. Most clonotypes expanded in thyroid above 0.001 frequency were present in blood too.

What was sequenced was peripheral blood or thyroid tissue (not recorded which). The clonotype was recovered from an adult man with Graves' hyperthyroidism.

In nucleotides, the CDR3 is TGTGCCACCAGTCGGGGTTCGTACAATGAGCAGTTCTTC. Translated: CATSRGSYNEQFF. The J gene is TRBJ2-1, the V gene TRBV24-1, with D possibly TRBD2 on 5 matching bases. CDR1 KGHDR and CDR2 SFDVKD come from the germline V gene. With 6 bases removed from V and 4 bases from J, the gap between germline ends came to 9 bases. This CDR3 contains 13 residues.